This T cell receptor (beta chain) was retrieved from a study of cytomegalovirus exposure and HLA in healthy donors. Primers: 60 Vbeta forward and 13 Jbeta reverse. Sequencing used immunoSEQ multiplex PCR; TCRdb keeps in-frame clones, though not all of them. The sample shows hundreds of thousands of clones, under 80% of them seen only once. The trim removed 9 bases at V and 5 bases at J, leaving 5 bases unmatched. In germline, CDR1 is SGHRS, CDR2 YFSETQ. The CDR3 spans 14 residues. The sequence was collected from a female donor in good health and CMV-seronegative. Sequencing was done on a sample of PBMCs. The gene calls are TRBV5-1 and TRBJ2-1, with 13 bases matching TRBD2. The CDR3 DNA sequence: TGCGCCACCACGGGACTAGCGGGAAACAATGAGCAGTTCTTC. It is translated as CATTGLAGNNEQFF.